Listed here are 4 T cell receptor beta chains from one sample, sequenced in a study of T cells in localized non-small cell lung cancer. The repertoire was sequenced with immunoSEQ multiplex PCR; TCRdb's copy has only in-frame clones and lacks some. The table records roughly 20,000 clones, about 89% of them present only once. The sequencing here drew on peripheral blood, taken before any cancer treatment. The receptors come from a woman aged 40-70 years with stage I lung adenocarcinoma.

This clone was observed a single time. This sequence joins TRBV5-1 and TRBJ1-1, with 7 bases fitting TRBD1. With 6 bases clipped from V and 4 bases from J, the junction kept 9 bases outside the gene matches. There are 14 residues in the CDR3. CDR1 and CDR2 from the germline V gene are SGHRS and YFSETQ. The CDR3: CASIPTGLRTEAFF. The CDR3 nucleotides are TGCGCCAGCATCCCGACAGGGCTTCGCACTGAAGCTTTCTTT.

The CDR3 sequence: CASSVDITSSYNSPLHF. The DNA for the CDR3 is TGTGCCAGTAGTGTGGACATAACGAGCTCCTATAATTCACCCCTCCACTTT. The V call is TRBV19, the J call TRBJ1-6; TRBD1 might be the D (5 bases). The CDR3 has 17 residues. V lost 5 bases and J lost 0, with 14 bases in between. In germline, CDR1 is LNHDA, CDR2 SQIVND (reference sequence).

This clone was observed once. CDR3 sequence reads: CASSLDYSQYF. Here the CDR3 DNA reads TGTGCCAGCAGCTTAGATTACTCGCAGTACTTC. The chain joins TRBV11-2 to TRBJ2-7; D gene unclear. V was cut by 0 bases and J by 9 bases, with 6 bases left in between. The CDR3 spans 11 residues. Germline loops: CDR1 SGHAT, CDR2 FQNNGV.

The J gene is TRBJ1-5, the V gene TRBV6-5, with unresolved D. V was cut by 6 bases and J by 0 bases, with 9 bases left in between. CDR3 length: 14 amino acids. CDR1 and CDR2 from the germline V gene are MNHEY and SVGAGI. DNA for the CDR3: TGTGCCAGCAGCTCGTACAATAGCAATCAGCCCCAGCATTTT. The encoded protein is CASSSYNSNQPQHF.